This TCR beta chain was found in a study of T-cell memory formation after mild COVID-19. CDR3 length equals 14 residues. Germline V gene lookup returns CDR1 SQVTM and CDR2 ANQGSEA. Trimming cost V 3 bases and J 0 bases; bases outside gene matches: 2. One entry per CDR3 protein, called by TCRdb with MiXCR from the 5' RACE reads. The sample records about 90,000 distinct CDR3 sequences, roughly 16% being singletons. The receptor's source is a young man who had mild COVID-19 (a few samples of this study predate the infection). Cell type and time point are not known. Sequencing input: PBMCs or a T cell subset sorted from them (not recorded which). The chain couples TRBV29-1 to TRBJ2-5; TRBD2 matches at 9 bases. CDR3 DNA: TGCAGCGTTGAGAAGCGGGGGGACCAAGAGACCCAGTACTTC. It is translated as CSVEKRGDQETQYF.